There are many counts of the clone carrying this TCR beta chain. The antigen is undetermined. The data originate from a study of T-cell reconstitution after alpha-beta-depleted transplantation in children. Broader study findings: Surviving recipient T cells and intrathymic progenitors accounted for some patients' high TCRbeta diversity at day 60. T-cell counts and diversity at one year post-transplant came mainly from newly produced T cells.

Researchers prepared the TCRbeta library using unique molecular identifiers, the study reports. TCRdb recomputed calls from the PCR reads with MiXCR, one row per CDR3 protein. Altogether about 460,000 distinct CDR3 sequences are present, under 12% being singletons, with the ten largest covering 2%. Trimming removed 0 bases from V and 4 bases from J; junction bases left unmatched: 10. Germline values: CDR1 SGDLS, CDR2 YYNGEE. This CDR3 is built from 17 residues. Sample: PBMCs, taken before TCRalphabeta/CD19-depleted stem cell transplant. The clonotype originates from a child aged 2 to 15 with inherited bone marrow failure, due to receive a stem cell transplant. The V gene is TRBV9, the J gene TRBJ2-3, with TRBD1 identical over 8 bases. The DNA of the CDR3 is TGTGCCAGCAGCGTAGGTAGGACAGGGATCAGCGCAGATACGCAGTATTTT. It yields the protein CASSVGRTGISADTQYF.